This TCR beta chain was identified in a study of monozygotic twins with inflammatory bowel disease. General study findings and limits: The results supported no single strong signal or clonotype associated with IBD. Twins with IBD were found to have lower TCRbeta diversity (inverse Simpson) than healthy co-twins.

Worth noting for this clonotype: As yet, its antigen is unknown.

From the 5' RACE reads, TCRdb lists one entry per CDR3 protein and no DNA. The sample spans about 380,000 distinct CDR3 sequences; the ten largest clones claim 2.5% to 3%. This CDR3 contains 17 residues. CDR1 is ENHRY and CDR2 is SYGVKD in the germline V gene. The source material was blood. V and J are TRBV10-3 and TRBJ1-5. This TCR came from a human donor with ulcerative colitis or Crohn's disease, or a healthy co-twin of an affected twin (not recorded which). CDR3: CAISESLLSDSNQPQHF.